The 25 T cell receptor beta chains in this list originate from one sample, sequenced in a study of T cells in Graves' hyperthyroidism and ophthalmopathy (dated by TCRdb to the late 2010s). Library generation was performed with multiplex PCR. The data were produced on an Illumina HiSeq 2000. The TCR beta CDR3 regions were amplified from RNA transcripts. The first round of RT-PCR for the TCR CDR3 was performed with the HTBI primer set and the Qiagen OneStep RT-PCR kit. TCRdb cleaned the public reads at Q25 with fastp, built clones with MiXCR and kept in-frame beta chains. Each CDR3 protein gets just one entry, which takes the most common genes and DNA from the rows behind it. For this sample there are about 510,000 distinct CDR3 sequences; 11% to 15% appear just once. The top ten clones comprise approximately 13% of the sample. Input material: blood. The receptor source for this set is a woman aged 40 to 49 with Graves' hyperthyroidism.

The chain employs TRBV4-1 and TRBJ2-2; 8 nucleotides match TRBD2. Trimming cost V 1 base and J 0 bases; bases outside gene matches: 7. The CDR3 loop spans 18 amino acids. Germline V gene data show CDR1 as MGHRA and CDR2 as YSYEKL. For the CDR3, the DNA is TGCGCCAGCAGCCAAGGCCCGCCCGGGAGGGCGAACACCGGGGAGCTGTTTTTT. Protein sequence: CASSQGPPGRANTGELFF.

The V and J genes are TRBV6-4 and TRBJ2-6; D remains ambiguous. Trimming removed 7 bases at V and 0 bases at J, with 7 bases between. The CDR3 totals 14 residues. CDR1 and CDR2 (germline): MRHNA, SNTAGT. In nucleotides, the CDR3 is TGTGCCAGCAACCAATTCTCTGGGGCCAACGTCCTGACTTTC. Its protein is CASNQFSGANVLTF.

This sequence joins TRBV2 and TRBJ2-3; TRBD2 matches at 12 bases. V trimming: 5 bases; J trimming: 5 bases; junction bases outside the gene matches: 8. Germline lookup yields CDR1 SNHLY and CDR2 FYNNEI. The CDR3 covers 16 residues. The CDR3 nucleotides read TGTGCCAGCAGTCATAGACTAGCGGGAGTCGAAGATACGCAGTATTTT. Amino acid sequence: CASSHRLAGVEDTQYF.

The chain is built from TRBV10-1 and TRBJ2-3; D unresolved. The CDR3 length is 14 residues. V gave up 0 bases and J gave up 5 bases, with 9 bases separating them. Germline V gene data show CDR1 as WNHNN and CDR2 as SYGVQD (reference sequence). The CDR3 protein is CASSESTGQDTQYF. The CDR3 DNA is TGCGCCAGCAGTGAGTCGACCGGGCAAGATACGCAGTATTTT.

Many counts were recorded for this clonotype. This chain connects TRBV30 to TRBJ1-2, with D unclear. Trimming took 2 bases from V and 3 from J, leaving 16 bases between them. Germline values: CDR1 GTSNPN, CDR2 SVGIG (reference sequence). The CDR3 is 15 residues long. CDR3 protein: CAWSHFVKGYYGYTF. As DNA, the CDR3 is TGTGCCTGGAGTCACTTTGTAAAAGGCTACTATGGCTACACCTTC.

This clonotype was counted many times. V and J are TRBV12-3 or TRBV12-4 and TRBJ2-1, with a possible D match to TRBD2 (6 bases). The CDR3 extends over 12 amino acids. Trimming pared 5 bases from V and 15 bases from J, leaving 17 bases between. CDR3 nucleotide sequence: TGTGCCAGCAGTGATCCGACTAGTAGCAGGTTCTTC. Amino acid sequence: CASSDPTSSRFF.

Ten or more counts support this clonotype. This rearrangement joins TRBV28 to TRBJ1-4; possibly TRBD1 for D (6 bases). Trimming cost V 2 bases and J 8 bases, with 12 bases left between them. The CDR3 is 14 residues long. CDR1 and CDR2 from the germline V gene are MDHEN and SYDVKM. For the CDR3, the DNA is TGTGCCAGCAGTTTAAGGCGACAGGCGGAAAAACTGTTTTTT. Amino acid sequence: CASSLRRQAEKLFF.

To note about this clonotype: A much larger clone lies a single base off, so this may be a read error. The chain recombines TRBV3-1 with TRBJ2-1; D unresolved. CDR3 length equals 11 residues. The germline CDR1 and CDR2 sequences are LGHDT and YNNKEL (reference sequence). CDR3 amino acids: CASYSYNGQFF. The CDR3 DNA follows: TGTGCCAGCTACTCCTACAATGGGCAGTTCTTC.

There are many counts of this clonotype. The rearrangement links TRBV12-3 or TRBV12-4 to TRBJ2-5, with 7 bases that match TRBD1. V shed 6 bases, J shed 5 bases, and the junction held 6 bases outside the gene matches. The CDR3 contains 13 residues. CDR3 DNA sequence: TGTGCCAGCAGCGCTGACAGGGCGGAGACCCAGTACTTC. This encodes CASSADRAETQYF.

In this sample, this clonotype turned up many times. The chain recombines TRBV7-9 with TRBJ2-7; D perhaps matches TRBD1 (6 bases). CDR3 length: 14 residues. CDR1 and CDR2 from the germline V gene are SEHNR and FQNEAQ (reference sequence). V lost 5 bases to trimming and J lost 2 bases, with 13 bases between them. Here the CDR3 reads CASSPWTDPYEQYF. The CDR3 region has the DNA TGTGCCAGCAGCCCATGGACAGATCCCTACGAGCAGTACTTC.

In this sample, this clonotype turned up a few times. The chain carries TRBV10-3 and TRBJ2-1; the match to TRBD1 covers 10 bases. This CDR3 region has 13 residues. Germline CDR1 reads ENHRY; CDR2 reads SYGVKD. The J segment lost 4 bases and the V segment lost 7 bases, leaving 1 base of the junction unmatched. The CDR3 nucleotides are TGTGCCATCATGGGACAGGGGTACAATGAGCAGTTCTTC. Protein product: CAIMGQGYNEQFF.

The chain is built from TRBV12-3 or TRBV12-4 and TRBJ1-2; 8 bases match TRBD1. After removal of 5 bases from V and 2 bases from J, the junction contained 7 bases not matched to a gene. This CDR3 has 15 residues. The CDR3 reads CASSGPDRENYGYTF. DNA of the CDR3: TGTGCCAGCAGTGGCCCGGACAGGGAAAACTATGGCTACACCTTC.

This clonotype was seen a single time. The rearrangement joins TRBV13 to TRBJ2-1; possibly TRBD2 for D (6 bases). The ends were cut back, 4 bases at V and 4 bases at J, with 14 bases in the middle. CDR3 length: 15 residues. Germline assignment: CDR1 PRHDT and CDR2 FYEKMQ (reference sequence). The CDR3 protein is CASSSTGRGYNEQFF. CDR3 nucleotide sequence: TGTGCCAGCAGCTCTACCGGCCGGGGGTACAATGAGCAGTTCTTC.

This clonotype was counted at least ten times. This may come from a read error, since a much larger clone is one base off. The J gene is TRBJ1-1, the V gene TRBV20-1, with D hard to call. The CDR3 has 12 residues. The germline V gene encodes CDR1 DFQATT and CDR2 SNEGSKA (reference sequence). V lost 0 bases to trimming and J lost 1 base, with 3 bases between them. The CDR3 sequence: CSAREGNTEAFF. The CDR3 DNA follows: TGCAGTGCTAGAGAGGGGAACACTGAAGCTTTCTTT.

This clonotype was seen ten or more times. The chain is built from TRBV2 and TRBJ2-1; 13 bases line up with TRBD2. The CDR3 length is 14 residues. V shed 6 bases and J 10 bases; nucleotides not matched to a gene: 6. Germline assignment: CDR1 SNHLY and CDR2 FYNNEI. The CDR3 sequence: CASRPGLAGEEQFF. In DNA form, the CDR3 reads TGTGCCAGCAGACCCGGACTAGCGGGAGAAGAGCAGTTCTTC.

In its sample, this clonotype was seen a few times. This chain joins TRBV18 and TRBJ2-1; 7 nucleotides agree with TRBD2. CDR3 length equals 17 residues. Germline CDR1 reads KGHSH; CDR2 reads LQKENI. Trimming removed 0 bases from V and 2 bases from J; junction bases left unmatched: 7. CDR3 residues: CASSPPTGGGTYNEQFF. CDR3 DNA sequence: TGTGCCAGCTCACCACCGACGGGAGGTGGGACCTACAATGAGCAGTTCTTC. Variable domain in full (rest from reference TRBV18 and TRBJ2-1): NAGVMQNPRHLVRRRGQEARLRCSPMKGHSHVYWYRQLPEEGLKFMVYLQKENIIDESGMPKERFSAEFPKEGPSILRIQQVVRGDSAAYFCASSPPTGGGTYNEQFFGPGTRLTVL.

This clonotype was observed at least ten times. The chain couples TRBV28 to TRBJ1-3, with D tentatively TRBD1 (6 bases). The length of the CDR3 is 16 residues. The ends were cut back, 3 bases at V and 1 base at J, with 13 bases in the middle. Per germline, CDR1 MDHEN and CDR2 SYDVKM. CDR3 DNA sequence: TGTGCCAGCAGTTTGGAACAGGGTCGATCTGGAAACACCATATATTTT. Its protein is CASSLEQGRSGNTIYF.

The table lists this clonotype with many counts. This rearrangement joins TRBV12-3 or TRBV12-4 to TRBJ2-1; 8 bases line up with TRBD2. J gave up 7 bases and V 2 bases, and 7 bases lay outside the gene matches. CDR3 length: 15 amino acids. CDR3 residues: CASSLRSGSRNEQFF. As DNA, the CDR3 is TGTGCCAGCAGTTTACGGAGCGGGAGTAGGAATGAGCAGTTCTTC.

This chain uses TRBV3-1 with TRBJ1-2; no reliable D call. The V gene's germline CDR1 is LGHDT and CDR2 YNNKEL (reference sequence). V was shortened by 0 bases and J by 3 bases, with 11 bases between the two germline ends. This CDR3 has 15 amino acids. CDR3 bases: TGTGCCAGCAGCCAAGATAGGGCAGCTTACTATGGCTACACCTTC. The encoded protein is CASSQDRAAYYGYTF.

The table lists this clonotype with many counts. This chain connects TRBV11-2 to TRBJ2-7; D may be TRBD1 (6 bases). The germline V gene has CDR1 SGHAT and CDR2 FQNNGV. Deletions cut 0 bases from V and 1 base from J, with 13 bases between. CDR3 length: 16 amino acids. The CDR3 DNA reads as TGTGCCAGCAGCTTAGAGTTGGCAGGGGCTTCCTACGAGCAGTACTTC. Its translation: CASSLELAGASYEQYF.

This clonotype was seen more than once but under ten times. The rearrangement joins TRBV5-6 to TRBJ2-2; 7 bases fit TRBD2. Losses at the gene ends were 3 bases for V and 4 bases for J; bases not matched to a gene: 3. Germline V gives CDR1 SGHDT, CDR2 YYEEEE. This CDR3 region has 14 residues. CDR3 DNA sequence: TGTGCCAGCAGCTCTTGGACTAGCACCGGGGAGCTGTTTTTT. This codes for CASSSWTSTGELFF.

This clonotype was seen many times. CDR3 bases: TGTGCCAGCAGCCTGAGACAGGGACGTTCCGCTACGCAGTATTTT. This gives the protein CASSLRQGRSATQYF. This chain links TRBV11-1 with TRBJ2-3; 7 bases are shared with TRBD1. V gave up 5 bases and J gave up 8 bases; unmatched junction bases: 13. Germline CDR1 SGHAT, CDR2 FQDESV (reference sequence). The CDR3 covers 15 residues.

This clonotype showed up many times. The chain couples TRBV5-1 to TRBJ2-2; the D call may be TRBD1 or TRBD2 (5 bases each). Deletions cut 2 bases from V and 0 bases from J, with 8 bases between. Germline V lookup: CDR1 SGHRS, CDR2 YFSETQ. This CDR3 is 15 amino acids long. The CDR3 loop is CASSFEGSNTGELFF. CDR3 in DNA: TGCGCCAGCAGCTTTGAGGGGTCGAACACCGGGGAGCTGTTTTTT.

J is TRBJ1-6 and V is TRBV6-5; D ambiguous. In germline, CDR1 is MNHEY, CDR2 SVGAGI. Trimming stripped 0 bases from V and 7 bases from J, with 19 bases between. This CDR3 region has 18 residues. The DNA of the CDR3 is TGTGCCAGCAGTTACTCGCGGGGATCGTTTGGGAAAAATTCACCCCTCCACTTT. It translates to CASSYSRGSFGKNSPLHF.

In this sample, this clonotype turned up many times. This chain connects TRBV12-3 or TRBV12-4 to TRBJ2-1; 7 nucleotides line up with TRBD2. The ends lost 2 bases at V and 7 bases at J; junction bases unmatched: 11. The CDR3 has 16 residues. CDR3 loop: CASSLSGDYSLNEQFF. The DNA of the CDR3 is TGTGCCAGCAGTTTAAGTGGGGACTACTCGTTAAATGAGCAGTTCTTC.